Presented here are 11 T cell receptor beta chains from one specimen sequenced in a study of early T cells in non-severe SARS-CoV-2 infection. TCRdb re-analysed the 5' RACE reads in MiXCR, keeping a single row per CDR3 protein. The data hold fewer than 100,000 distinct CDR3 sequences, with over 5% observed a single time. Source material: whole blood. These receptors originate from an adult who was a healthcare worker with PCR-confirmed SARS-CoV-2 infection or an uninfected control (not recorded which).

This clonotype came up many times. The chain has TRBV7-2 and TRBJ2-7; the match to TRBD1 covers 7 bases. This CDR3 is built from 15 residues. Germline V lookup: CDR1 SGHTA, CDR2 FQGNSA. Unmatched junction bases numbered 10, after V lost 5 bases and J lost 3 bases. CDR3 coding DNA: TGTGCCAGCAGCCCACGAACAGGGGCAGGCTACGAGCAGTACTTC. Amino acids: CASSPRTGAGYEQYF.

The V call is TRBV12-3 or TRBV12-4, the J call TRBJ1-1, with D possibly matching TRBD1 (5 bases). Trimming took off 6 bases at V and 1 base at J, with 15 bases between the two ends. This CDR3 is 15 amino acids long. This CDR3 reads CASRRGGSANTEAFF. The CDR3 region has the DNA TGTGCCAGCAGGCGCGGGGGGTCAGCGAACACTGAAGCTTTCTTT.

The V call is TRBV5-1, the J call TRBJ2-7; perhaps TRBD2 as D (6 bases). The CDR3 has 14 amino acids. V lost 0 bases to trimming and J lost 4 bases, with 11 bases between them. Germline lookup yields CDR1 SGHRS and CDR2 YFSETQ. The CDR3 bases are TGCGCCAGCAGCTTGGCGACGGCGGGGTACGAGCAGTACTTC. It specifies CASSLATAGYEQYF.

About this clonotype: Being one base from a much bigger clone, this may be a read error. The rearrangement links TRBV7-2 to TRBJ1-5, with D unresolved. The germline gives CDR1 SGHTA, CDR2 FQGNSA. This CDR3 comprises 15 residues. V was trimmed by 2 bases and J by 11 bases, leaving 19 bases between them. The CDR3 loop reads CASSLKVWGAQSQHF. The CDR3, as DNA: TGTGCCAGCAGCTTAAAGGTATGGGGAGCGCAGTCCCAGCATTTT.

This clonotype was seen only a few times. The chain carries TRBV28 and TRBJ2-7; tentatively, D is TRBD2 (7 bases). The CDR3 spans 15 residues. V was shortened by 2 bases and J by 0 bases, with 11 bases between the two germline ends. From germline, CDR1 is MDHEN and CDR2 SYDVKM. This chain's CDR3 is CASSLTGGLSYEQYF. The DNA for the CDR3 is TGTGCCAGCAGTTTAACGGGGGGCCTCTCCTACGAGCAGTACTTC. Full variable domain (remainder filled in from reference TRBV28 and TRBJ2-7): DVKVTQSSRYLVKRTGEKVFLECVQDMDHENMFWYRQDPGLGLRLIYFSYDVKMKEKGDIPEGYSVSREKKERFSLILESASTNQTSMYLCASSLTGGLSYEQYFGPGTRLTVT.

This clonotype was found a few times. The chain couples TRBV30 to TRBJ2-7; TRBD2 agrees at 7 bases. The J segment lost 6 bases and the V segment lost 1 base, leaving 3 bases of the junction unmatched. CDR3 length equals 12 residues. CDR1 is GTSNPN, CDR2 SVGIG, per germline (reference sequence). The DNA for the CDR3 is TGTGCCTGGAGTGGACTAGCAGTCGAGCAGTACTTC. Its protein is CAWSGLAVEQYF. Filled out from reference TRBV30 and TRBJ2-7, the complete variable domain reads SQTIHQWPATLVQPVGSPLSLECTVEGTSNPNLYWYRQAAGRGLQLLFYSVGIGQISSEVPQNLSASRPQDRQFILSSKKLLLSDSGFYLCAWSGLAVEQYFGPGTRLTVT.

The chain uses TRBV7-2 and TRBJ1-5, with a weak D call TRBD1 (5 bases). Germline V gene sequence: CDR1 SGHTA, CDR2 FQGNSA. The CDR3 has 15 amino acids. V lost 5 bases to trimming and J lost 0 bases, with 11 bases between them. DNA of the CDR3: TGTGCCAGCAGCGCAGGGCCCCATAGCAATCAGCCCCAGCATTTT. Translation gives CASSAGPHSNQPQHF. The whole variable domain, filled in from reference TRBV7-2 and TRBJ1-5, reads GAGVSQSPSNKVTEKGKDVELRCDPISGHTALYWYRQSLGQGLEFLIYFQGNSAPDKSGLPSDRFSAERTGGSVSTLTIQRTQQEDSAVYLCASSAGPHSNQPQHFGDGTRLSIL.

The chain joins TRBV10-1 to TRBJ2-7; 11 nucleotides align to TRBD1. Germline V lookup: CDR1 WNHNN, CDR2 SYGVQD (reference sequence). The CDR3 has 14 residues. V shed 2 bases, J shed 4 bases, and the junction held 1 base outside the gene matches. The CDR3 loop reads CASSEGTGGYEQYF. CDR3 sequence (DNA): TGCGCCAGCAGTGAGGGGACAGGGGGTTACGAGCAGTACTTC.

The sample holds many counts of this clonotype. V is TRBV6-1 and J is TRBJ2-7, with 13 bases that match TRBD2. With V trimmed by 5 bases and J by 2 bases, 9 bases remained unmatched. CDR3 length: 17 residues. Germline V gene data show CDR1 as MNHNS and CDR2 as SASEGT. The CDR3 coding sequence is TGTGCCAGCAGTACGACTAGCGGGGGGACGAAAGCCTACGAGCAGTACTTC. It is translated as CASSTTSGGTKAYEQYF.

The CDR3 DNA sequence: TGTGCCAGCACTACCGGATCCTGGGGGACAGATACGCAGTATTTT. This codes for CASTTGSWGTDTQYF. The V gene is TRBV12-3 or TRBV12-4, the J gene TRBJ2-3; D may correspond to TRBD1 or TRBD2 (5 bases each). Trimming took off 7 bases at V and 3 bases at J, with 17 bases between the two ends. The CDR3 length is 15 residues.

This clonotype was counted at least ten times. V is TRBV4-2 and J is TRBJ2-4; TRBD1 aligns across 7 bases. Unmatched junction bases numbered 9, after V lost 0 bases and J lost 16 bases. The germline V gene has CDR1 LGHNA and CDR2 YNFKEQ. The CDR3 runs 13 residues. The CDR3 nucleotides read TGTGCCAGCAGCCAAGAGAAGGGGGCCTTTTTATACTTC. Protein product: CASSQEKGAFLYF.